Below are 19 T cell receptor beta chains sequenced from a single sample in a study of T-cell reconstitution after alpha-beta-depleted transplantation in children. Unique molecular identifiers were incorporated when the TCRbeta library was constructed. MiXCR, run by TCRdb on the PCR reads, gives a single entry per CDR3 protein. This sample yields about 200,000 distinct CDR3 sequences, of which roughly 6.6% are seen a single time; about 6% belongs to the top ten. Sequenced material: PBMCs, taken before TCRalphabeta/CD19-depleted stem cell transplant. The receptors stem from a boy under 10 years old with acute lymphoblastic leukemia, due to receive a stem cell transplant.

This clonotype has at least ten counts. V gene TRBV12-3 or TRBV12-4 combines with J gene TRBJ2-3; D not certain. This CDR3 spans 15 amino acids. Deletions cut 3 bases from V and 0 bases from J, with 10 bases between. In DNA, the CDR3 is TGTGCCAGCAGTTTGTCCCTGGCTAGCACAGATACGCAGTATTTT. This encodes CASSLSLASTDTQYF.

This clonotype was counted ten times or more. The chain employs TRBV3-1 and TRBJ2-3; TRBD1 or TRBD2 may be the D gene (5 bases each). Germline lookup yields CDR1 LGHDT and CDR2 YNNKEL (reference sequence). The CDR3 extends over 13 amino acids. V was shortened by 6 bases and J by 4 bases, with 11 bases between the two germline ends. The CDR3 loop reads CASRPGAADTQYF. In nucleotides, the CDR3 is TGTGCCAGCAGACCCGGGGCAGCAGATACGCAGTATTTT.

This clonotype was picked up many times. The rearrangement joins TRBV27 to TRBJ1-2; D possibly corresponds to TRBD1 (6 bases). V shed 6 bases and J shed 7 bases, with 15 bases lying between them. CDR3 length equals 13 residues. The germline V gene encodes CDR1 MNHEY and CDR2 SMNVEV (reference sequence). In DNA form, the CDR3 reads TGTGCCAGCAGAGGCCACAGGGTTGGTGGCTACACCTTC. It specifies CASRGHRVGGYTF.

This clonotype was seen ten or more times. J is TRBJ1-6 and V is TRBV7-2, with D possibly being TRBD1 (6 bases). CDR3 length: 14 residues. Germline V CDR1 and CDR2: SGHTA, FQGNSA. The V end was cut by 2 bases, the J end by 6 bases, with 8 bases between. CDR3 loop: CASSLKGGNSPLHF. CDR3 nucleotide sequence: TGTGCCAGCAGCTTAAAGGGGGGTAATTCACCCCTCCACTTT. The whole variable domain, remainder taken from reference TRBV7-2 and TRBJ1-6, is GAGVSQSPSNKVTEKGKDVELRCDPISGHTALYWYRQSLGQGLEFLIYFQGNSAPDKSGLPSDRFSAERTGGSVSTLTIQRTQQEDSAVYLCASSLKGGNSPLHFGNGTRLTVT.

This clonotype was observed many times. The chain has TRBV16 and TRBJ2-1; D is unresolved. The CDR3 contains 12 residues. Germline V gene data show CDR1 as KGHSY and CDR2 as FQNENV. Trimming shortened V by 0 bases and J by 12 bases, and 9 bases separated the two germline ends. This CDR3 reads CASSQSAYVQFF. DNA for the CDR3: TGTGCCAGCAGCCAATCGGCGTATGTGCAGTTCTTC.

This chain joins TRBV2 and TRBJ2-5; weak D call: TRBD1 (5 bases). In germline, CDR1 is SNHLY, CDR2 FYNNEI. The CDR3 has 16 residues. V was clipped by 1 base and J by 4 bases, with 16 bases between them. This CDR3 reads CASSEEGPLKGETQYF. CDR3 DNA: TGTGCCAGCAGTGAAGAGGGGCCGTTAAAGGGAGAGACCCAGTACTTC.

This clonotype has at least ten counts. This chain connects TRBV4-3 to TRBJ1-1; no definite D call. Germline values: CDR1 LGHNA, CDR2 YSLEER. V dropped 2 bases and J dropped 8 bases, with 15 bases sitting between them. This CDR3 has 14 residues. The CDR3 coding sequence is TGCGCCAGCAGCCAACTAACTACCGGTCCCGAAGCTTTCTTT. As protein: CASSQLTTGPEAFF.

The sample holds many counts of this clonotype. The chain couples TRBV29-1 to TRBJ1-1; no clear D. V lost 3 bases to trimming and J lost 6 bases, with 11 bases between them. CDR3 length: 12 residues. Germline CDR1 is SQVTM and CDR2 is ANQGSEA. CDR3 DNA sequence: TGCAGCGTTGACGCTGGTGGGGCTGAAGCTTTCTTT. Amino acids: CSVDAGGAEAFF. Drawing the rest from reference TRBV29-1 and TRBJ1-1, the complete variable domain is SAVISQKPSRDICQRGTSLTIQCQVDSQVTMMFWYRQQPGQSLTLIATANQGSEATYESGFVIDKFPISRPNLTFSTLTVSNMSPEDSSIYLCSVDAGGAEAFFGQGTRLTVV.

The table lists this clonotype with many counts. The V call is TRBV14, the J call TRBJ2-3; D is tentatively TRBD1 or TRBD2 (5 bases each). Germline assignment: CDR1 SGHDN and CDR2 FVKESK. The CDR3 runs 16 residues. Trimming took off 0 bases at V and 4 bases at J, with 14 bases between the two ends. The CDR3 spells CASSQEDSSRADTQYF. CDR3 sequence (DNA): TGTGCCAGCAGCCAAGAGGACTCCTCCAGGGCAGATACGCAGTATTTT.

Ten or more counts support this clonotype. The chain recombines TRBV6-5 with TRBJ2-5, with 11 bases matching TRBD2. V shed 6 bases, J shed 2 bases, and the junction held 8 bases outside the gene matches. The CDR3 is 16 amino acids. Germline V gene lookup returns CDR1 MNHEY and CDR2 SVGAGI. Here the CDR3 reads CASRFTSGGIQETQYF. The CDR3 coding sequence is TGTGCCAGCAGGTTCACTAGCGGGGGTATACAAGAGACCCAGTACTTC.

There are a few counts of this clonotype. The V and J genes are TRBV20-1 and TRBJ2-1; unclear D gene. Germline values: CDR1 DFQATT, CDR2 SNEGSKA (reference sequence). The CDR3 runs to 14 residues. Trimming stripped 7 bases from V and 6 bases from J, with 19 bases between. The DNA of the CDR3 is TGCAGTGGCCAGCGCCGAGTTTTGGCCAATGAGCAGTTCTTC. Translation gives CSGQRRVLANEQFF.

Ten or more counts support this clonotype. The chain couples TRBV27 to TRBJ2-2; D might be TRBD1 (6 bases). V was pared by 7 bases and J by 10 bases, with 19 bases between. This CDR3 is built from 14 residues. From germline, CDR1 is MNHEY and CDR2 SMNVEV (reference sequence). For the CDR3, the DNA is TGTGCCAGCAAAAGGAAGGACAGCCCGGCGGAGCTGTTTTTT. This codes for CASKRKDSPAELFF.

This clonotype has ten or more counts. The rearrangement links TRBV6-5 to TRBJ2-2; tentatively, D is TRBD1 (6 bases). The CDR3 sequence is 16 residues long. Germline V CDR1 and CDR2: MNHEY, SVGAGI. With 6 bases removed from V and 1 base from J, the gap between germline ends came to 15 bases. Here the CDR3 reads CASSLKGHLNTGELFF. The CDR3 region has the DNA TGTGCCAGCAGCCTCAAGGGACACCTGAACACCGGGGAGCTGTTTTTT.

This chain joins TRBV20-1 and TRBJ2-5, with 14 bases matching TRBD2. The V and J ends lost 3 bases and 5 bases, in that order; junction bases with no gene match: 8. The length of the CDR3 is 16 residues. The germline V gene encodes CDR1 DFQATT and CDR2 SNEGSKA (reference sequence). CDR3 sequence reads: CSARGTSGSAWETQYF. The CDR3, as DNA: TGCAGTGCTAGGGGGACTAGCGGGAGTGCTTGGGAGACCCAGTACTTC.

This clonotype was recorded at least ten times. This chain links TRBV7-9 with TRBJ1-2; 7 positions agree with TRBD1. The CDR3 length is 15 residues. Germline CDR1 reads SEHNR; CDR2 reads FQNEAQ (reference sequence). V gave up 3 bases and J gave up 2 bases; unmatched junction bases: 6. CDR3 sequence (DNA): TGTGCCAGCAGCTTCGGACAGGTCCCAAACTATGGCTACACCTTC. It yields the protein CASSFGQVPNYGYTF. Combining the CDR3 with reference TRBV7-9 and TRBJ1-2 gives the whole variable domain DTGVSQNPRHKITKRGQNVTFRCDPISEHNRLYWYRQTLGQGPEFLTYFQNEAQLEKSRLLSDRFSAERPKGSFSTLEIQRTEQGDSAMYLCASSFGQVPNYGYTFGSGTRLTVV.

In this sample, this clonotype turned up a few times. This chain connects TRBV5-1 to TRBJ2-2; TRBD2 matches 11 bases. Germline trimming cut 5 bases from V and 1 base from J; bases unmatched to any gene: 10. Germline V gene sequence: CDR1 SGHRS, CDR2 YFSETQ. This CDR3 is 18 amino acids long. As DNA, the CDR3 is TGCGCCAGCAGGATGAACACCCTAGCGGGGGGGAACACCGGGGAGCTGTTTTTT. It codes for CASRMNTLAGGNTGELFF.

This clonotype was counted many times. The chain uses TRBV27 and TRBJ2-7, with D unresolved. In germline, CDR1 is MNHEY, CDR2 SMNVEV (reference sequence). Trimming pared 2 bases from V and 1 base from J, leaving 12 bases between. The length of the CDR3 is 15 residues. CDR3 nucleotides: TGTGCCAGCAGTTTAAAAGGACCATTATCCTACGAGCAGTACTTC. Protein product: CASSLKGPLSYEQYF.

This clonotype was counted between two and nine times. The V and J genes are TRBV3-1 and TRBJ2-1; D possibly corresponds to TRBD1 (6 bases). CDR1 and CDR2 from the germline V gene are LGHDT and YNNKEL (reference sequence). CDR3 length equals 18 residues. The ends were cut back, 0 bases at V and 2 bases at J, with 17 bases in the middle. DNA for the CDR3: TGTGCCAGCAGCCAAGATGTGGGTTTTGGGGGCCCCTACAATGAGCAGTTCTTC. Amino acid sequence: CASSQDVGFGGPYNEQFF.

DNA of the CDR3: TGTGCCATGAGCTTGGATATACTAGCGAGAATCACAGATACGCAGTATTTT. Translating it yields CAMSLDILARITDTQYF. The chain uses TRBV5-3 and TRBJ2-3, with 7 bases that match TRBD2. TRBV5-3 is marked as an open reading frame, function uncertain. V lost 9 bases to trimming and J lost 2 bases; unmatched junction nucleotides: 18. The CDR3 has 17 residues.